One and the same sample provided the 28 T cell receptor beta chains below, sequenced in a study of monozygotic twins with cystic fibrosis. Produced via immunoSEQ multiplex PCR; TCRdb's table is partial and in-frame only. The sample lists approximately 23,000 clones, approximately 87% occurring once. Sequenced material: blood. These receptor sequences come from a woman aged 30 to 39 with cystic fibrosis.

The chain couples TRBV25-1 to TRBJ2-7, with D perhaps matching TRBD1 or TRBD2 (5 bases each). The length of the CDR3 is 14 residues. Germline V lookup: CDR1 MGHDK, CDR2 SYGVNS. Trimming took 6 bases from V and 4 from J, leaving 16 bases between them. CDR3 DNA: TGTGCCAGCAGACAAACGGGACGTATTTACGAGCAGTACTTC. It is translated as CASRQTGRIYEQYF.

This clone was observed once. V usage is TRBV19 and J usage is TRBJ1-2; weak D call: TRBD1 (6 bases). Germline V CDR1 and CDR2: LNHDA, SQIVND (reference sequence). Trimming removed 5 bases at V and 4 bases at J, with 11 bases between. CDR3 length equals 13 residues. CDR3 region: CASSSQGTYGYTF. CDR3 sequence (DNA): TGTGCCAGTAGTTCACAGGGTACCTATGGCTACACCTTC. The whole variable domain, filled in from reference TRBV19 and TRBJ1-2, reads DGGITQSPKYLFRKEGQNVTLSCEQNLNHDAMYWYRQDPGQGLRLIYYSQIVNDFQKGDIAEGYSVSREKKESFPLTVTSAQKNPTAFYLCASSSQGTYGYTFGSGTRLTVV.

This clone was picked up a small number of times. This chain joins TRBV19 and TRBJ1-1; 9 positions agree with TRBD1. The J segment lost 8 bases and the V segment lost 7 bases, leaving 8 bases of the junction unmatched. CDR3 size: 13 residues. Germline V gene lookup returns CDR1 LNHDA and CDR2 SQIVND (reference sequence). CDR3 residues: CASTKDRGTEAFF. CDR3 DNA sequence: TGTGCCAGTACCAAGGACAGGGGAACGGAAGCTTTCTTT.

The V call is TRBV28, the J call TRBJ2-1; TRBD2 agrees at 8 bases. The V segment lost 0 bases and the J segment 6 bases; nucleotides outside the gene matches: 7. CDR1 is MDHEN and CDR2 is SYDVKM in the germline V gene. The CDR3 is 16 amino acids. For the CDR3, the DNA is TGTGCCAGCAGTTTATGGAGTAGCGGGGAGATCAATGAGCAGTTCTTC. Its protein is CASSLWSSGEINEQFF.

The CDR3 here is CASSMGQAALLSGNTIYF. CDR3 DNA sequence: TGTGCCAGTAGTATGGGACAGGCCGCGCTCCTATCCGGAAACACCATATATTTT. The chain recombines TRBV19 with TRBJ1-3, with TRBD1 matching 8 bases. CDR1 is LNHDA and CDR2 is SQIVND in the germline V gene (reference sequence). Trimming at V came to 3 bases and at J to 4 bases, leaving 14 bases not matched to a gene. The CDR3 loop spans 18 amino acids.

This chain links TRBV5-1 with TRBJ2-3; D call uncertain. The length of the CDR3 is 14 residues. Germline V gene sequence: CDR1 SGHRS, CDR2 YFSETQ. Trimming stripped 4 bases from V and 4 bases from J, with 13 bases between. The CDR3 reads CASSRDLPADTQYF. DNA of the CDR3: TGCGCCAGCAGCCGTGACCTCCCGGCAGATACGCAGTATTTT.

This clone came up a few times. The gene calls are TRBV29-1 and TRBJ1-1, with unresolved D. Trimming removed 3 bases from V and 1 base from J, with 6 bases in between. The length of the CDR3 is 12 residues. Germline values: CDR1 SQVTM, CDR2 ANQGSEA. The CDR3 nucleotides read TGCAGCGTTGACAACACGAACACTGAAGCTTTCTTT. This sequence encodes CSVDNTNTEAFF.

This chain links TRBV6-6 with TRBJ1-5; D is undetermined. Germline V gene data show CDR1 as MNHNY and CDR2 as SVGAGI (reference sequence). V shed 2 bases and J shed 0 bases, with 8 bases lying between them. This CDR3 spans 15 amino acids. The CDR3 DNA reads TGTGCCAGCAGTTACAGTTCCAGTAGCAATCAGCCCCAGCATTTT. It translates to CASSYSSSSNQPQHF.

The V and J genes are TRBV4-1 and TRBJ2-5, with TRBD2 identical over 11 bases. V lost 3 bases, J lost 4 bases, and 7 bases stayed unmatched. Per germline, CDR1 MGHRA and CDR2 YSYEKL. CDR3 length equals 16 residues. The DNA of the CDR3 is TGCGCCAGCAGCCAGCTTAGCGGGGGGGCCCGAGAGACCCAGTACTTC. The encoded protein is CASSQLSGGARETQYF.

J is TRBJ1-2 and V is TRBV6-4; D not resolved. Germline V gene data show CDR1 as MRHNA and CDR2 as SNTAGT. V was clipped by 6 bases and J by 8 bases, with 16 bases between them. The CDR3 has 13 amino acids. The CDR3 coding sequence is TGTGCCAGCAGGATCGGGCCCCTGTCGGGCTACACCTTC. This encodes CASRIGPLSGYTF.

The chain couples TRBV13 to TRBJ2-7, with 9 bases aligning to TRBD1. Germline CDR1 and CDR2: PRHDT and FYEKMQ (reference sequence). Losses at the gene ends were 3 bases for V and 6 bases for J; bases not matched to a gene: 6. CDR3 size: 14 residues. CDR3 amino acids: CASSFRDRGGEQYF. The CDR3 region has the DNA TGTGCCAGCAGCTTCCGAGACAGGGGGGGCGAGCAGTACTTC.

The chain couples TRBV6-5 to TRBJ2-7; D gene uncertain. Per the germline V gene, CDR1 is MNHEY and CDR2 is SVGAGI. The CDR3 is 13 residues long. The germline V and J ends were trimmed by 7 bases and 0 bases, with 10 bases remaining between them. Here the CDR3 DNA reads TGTGCCAGCACAGCAGCATCCTCCTACGAGCAGTACTTC. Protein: CASTAASSYEQYF.

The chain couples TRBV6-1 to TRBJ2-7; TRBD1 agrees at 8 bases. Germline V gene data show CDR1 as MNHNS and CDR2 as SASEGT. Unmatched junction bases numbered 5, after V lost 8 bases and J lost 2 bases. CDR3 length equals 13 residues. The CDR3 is CASDRGPPYEQYF. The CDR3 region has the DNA TGTGCCAGCGACAGGGGCCCCCCCTACGAGCAGTACTTC.

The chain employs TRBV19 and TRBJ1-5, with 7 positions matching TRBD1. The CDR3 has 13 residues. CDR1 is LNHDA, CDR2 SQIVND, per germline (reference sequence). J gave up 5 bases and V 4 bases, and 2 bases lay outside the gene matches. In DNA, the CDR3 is TGTGCCAGTAGTACCACAGGGGATCAGCCCCAGCATTTT. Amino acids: CASSTTGDQPQHF.

The CDR3 sequence: CASSQDNTGTEQYF. For the CDR3, the DNA is TGCGCCAGCAGCCAAGATAACACGGGTACCGAGCAGTACTTC. This chain links TRBV4-3 with TRBJ2-5; D gene uncertain. Judging by the DNA end, TRBJ2-7 fits better; the J call may be wrong. Germline CDR1 reads LGHNA; CDR2 reads YSLEER. The CDR3 extends over 14 amino acids.

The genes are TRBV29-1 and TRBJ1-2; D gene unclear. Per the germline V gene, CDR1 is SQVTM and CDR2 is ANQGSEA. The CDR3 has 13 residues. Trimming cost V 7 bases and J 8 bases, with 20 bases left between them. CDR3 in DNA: TGCAGCGCCGTCCCGGGATTCGGGTTAGGCTACACCTTC. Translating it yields CSAVPGFGLGYTF.

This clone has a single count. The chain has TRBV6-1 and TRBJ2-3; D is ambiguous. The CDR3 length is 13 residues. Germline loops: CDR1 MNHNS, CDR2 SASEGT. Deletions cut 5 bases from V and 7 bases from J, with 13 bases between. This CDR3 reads CASSTVLAYTQYF. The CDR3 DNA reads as TGTGCCAGCAGTACGGTACTGGCTTATACGCAGTATTTT.

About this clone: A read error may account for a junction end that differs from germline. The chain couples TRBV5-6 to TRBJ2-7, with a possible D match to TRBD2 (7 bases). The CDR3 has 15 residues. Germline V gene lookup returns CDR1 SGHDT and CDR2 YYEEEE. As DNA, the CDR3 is TGTGCCAGCAGCAATGGGGTTCGGGAGGCAACAAGGGGGTTCTTC. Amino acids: CASSNGVREATRGFF.

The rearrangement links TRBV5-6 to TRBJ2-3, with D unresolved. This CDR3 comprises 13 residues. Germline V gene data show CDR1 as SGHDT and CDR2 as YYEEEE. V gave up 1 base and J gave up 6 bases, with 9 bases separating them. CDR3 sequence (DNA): TGTGCCAGCAGCTTGCTAACCCCTGATACGCAGTATTTT. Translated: CASSLLTPDTQYF.

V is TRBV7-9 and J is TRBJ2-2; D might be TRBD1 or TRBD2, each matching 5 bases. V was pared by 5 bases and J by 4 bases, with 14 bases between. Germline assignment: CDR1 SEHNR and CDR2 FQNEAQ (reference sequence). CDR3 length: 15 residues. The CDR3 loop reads CASSGPLGVTGELFF. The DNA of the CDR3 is TGTGCCAGCAGCGGCCCTTTGGGGGTCACCGGGGAGCTGTTTTTT. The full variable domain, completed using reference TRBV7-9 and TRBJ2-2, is DTGVSQNPRHKITKRGQNVTFRCDPISEHNRLYWYRQTLGQGPEFLTYFQNEAQLEKSRLLSDRFSAERPKGSFSTLEIQRTEQGDSAMYLCASSGPLGVTGELFFGEGSRLTVL.

The DNA for the CDR3 is TGCGCCAGCAGTGAGGCGGCAGGGGTTCAGCCCCAGCATTTT. Its protein is CASSEAAGVQPQHF. This chain uses TRBV10-2 with TRBJ1-5; possible D gene TRBD1, 6 bases. Per germline, CDR1 WSHSY and CDR2 SAAADI. V dropped 2 bases and J dropped 6 bases, with 11 bases sitting between them. The CDR3 contains 14 residues.

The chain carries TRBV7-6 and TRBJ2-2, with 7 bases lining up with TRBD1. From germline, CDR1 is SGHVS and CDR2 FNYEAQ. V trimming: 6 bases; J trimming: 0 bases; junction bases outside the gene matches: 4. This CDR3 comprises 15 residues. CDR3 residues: CASRGTATNTGELFF. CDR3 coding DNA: TGTGCCAGCAGGGGGACAGCTACGAACACCGGGGAGCTGTTTTTT. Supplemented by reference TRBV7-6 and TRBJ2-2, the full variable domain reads GAGVSQSPRYKVTKRGQDVALRCDPISGHVSLYWYRQALGQGPEFLTYFNYEAQQDKSGLPNDRFSAERPEGSISTLTIQRTEQRDSAMYRCASRGTATNTGELFFGEGSRLTVL.

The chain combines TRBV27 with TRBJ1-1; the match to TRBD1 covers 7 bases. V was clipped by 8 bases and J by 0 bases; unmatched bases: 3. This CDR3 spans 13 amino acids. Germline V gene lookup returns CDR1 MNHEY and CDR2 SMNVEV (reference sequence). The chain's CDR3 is CASSGQLNTEAFF. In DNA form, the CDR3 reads TGTGCCAGCTCGGGACAGCTGAACACTGAAGCTTTCTTT.

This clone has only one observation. The CDR3 sequence is CASSGQDSGLDNEQFF. The CDR3 bases are TGTGCCAGCAGCGGACAGGATTCGGGACTCGACAATGAGCAGTTCTTC. This rearrangement joins TRBV21-1 to TRBJ2-1; the D segment call TRBD1 is taken from the table without a DNA check. TRBV21-1 has pseudogene status. The CDR3 sequence is 16 residues long.

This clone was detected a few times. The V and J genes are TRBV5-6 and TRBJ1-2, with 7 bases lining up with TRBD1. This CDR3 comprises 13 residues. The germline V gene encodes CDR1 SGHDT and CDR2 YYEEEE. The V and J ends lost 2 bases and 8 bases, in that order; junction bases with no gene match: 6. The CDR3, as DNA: TGTGCCAGCAGCTTACCGGGACAGAAAGGCTACACCTTC. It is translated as CASSLPGQKGYTF.

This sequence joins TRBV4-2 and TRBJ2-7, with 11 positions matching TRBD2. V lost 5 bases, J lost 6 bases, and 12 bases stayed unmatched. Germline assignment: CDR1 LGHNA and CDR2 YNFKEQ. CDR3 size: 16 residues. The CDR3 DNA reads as TGTGCCAGCAGCTCGAACCCGACTAGCGGGGCTTCCGAGCAGTACTTC. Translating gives CASSSNPTSGASEQYF.

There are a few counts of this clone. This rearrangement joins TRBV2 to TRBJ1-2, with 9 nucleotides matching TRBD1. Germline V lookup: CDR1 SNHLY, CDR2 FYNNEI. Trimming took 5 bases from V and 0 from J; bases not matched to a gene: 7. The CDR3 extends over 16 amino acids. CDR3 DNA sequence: TGTGCCAGCAGTCGGCCCTGGACAGGGGCTAACTATGGCTACACCTTC. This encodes CASSRPWTGANYGYTF.

CDR3 in DNA: TGTGCCAGCAGCGGGGTAGGGTCAGCCAGGAACACTGAAGCTTTCTTT. Its protein product is CASSGVGSARNTEAFF. The chain joins TRBV14 to TRBJ1-1; D is undetermined. Trimming removed 5 bases from V and 1 base from J, with 17 bases in between. Germline V lookup: CDR1 SGHDN, CDR2 FVKESK. The CDR3 extends over 16 amino acids.